This T cell receptor beta chain was sequenced during a study of cytomegalovirus exposure and HLA in healthy donors. The PCR was carried out with 60 Vbeta primers and 13 Jbeta primers. Measured with immunoSEQ multiplex PCR; TCRdb has only the in-frame clones, and not every one. The sample contains roughly 150,000 clones, about 82% of which appear only once. The CDR3 is 15 amino acids. The germline gives CDR1 MRHNA, CDR2 SNTAGT. Trimming removed 4 bases from V and 0 bases from J; junction bases left unmatched: 3. This sequence was found in a male donor in good health and CMV-seronegative. The rearrangement links TRBV6-4 to TRBJ2-3, with 8 bases that match TRBD2. What was sequenced was PBMCs. CDR3 in amino acids: CASSASGGSTDTQYF. CDR3 nucleotides: TGTGCCAGCAGTGCCAGCGGGGGTAGCACAGATACGCAGTATTTT.